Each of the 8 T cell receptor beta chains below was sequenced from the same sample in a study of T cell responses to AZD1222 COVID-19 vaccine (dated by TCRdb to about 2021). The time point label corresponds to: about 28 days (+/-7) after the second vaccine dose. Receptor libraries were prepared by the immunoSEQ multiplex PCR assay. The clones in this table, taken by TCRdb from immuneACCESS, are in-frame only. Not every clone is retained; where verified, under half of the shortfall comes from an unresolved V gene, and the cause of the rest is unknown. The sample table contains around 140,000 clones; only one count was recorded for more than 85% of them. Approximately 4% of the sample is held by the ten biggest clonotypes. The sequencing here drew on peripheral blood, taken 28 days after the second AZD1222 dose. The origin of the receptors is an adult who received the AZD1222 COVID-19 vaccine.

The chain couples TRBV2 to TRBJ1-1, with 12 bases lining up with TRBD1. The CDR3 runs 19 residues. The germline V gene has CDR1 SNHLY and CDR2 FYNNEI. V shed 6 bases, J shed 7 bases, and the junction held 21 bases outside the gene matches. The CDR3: CASSATTSGTGGSEGEAFF. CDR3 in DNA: TGTGCCAGCAGCGCAACGACCTCCGGGACAGGGGGCTCGGAGGGTGAAGCTTTCTTT.

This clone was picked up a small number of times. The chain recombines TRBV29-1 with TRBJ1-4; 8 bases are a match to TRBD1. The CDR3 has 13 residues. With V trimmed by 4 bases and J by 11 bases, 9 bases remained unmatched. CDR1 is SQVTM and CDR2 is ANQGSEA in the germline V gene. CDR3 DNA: TGCAGCGTTGTCATTCAGGGGGCCGGGAAACTGTTTTTT. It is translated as CSVVIQGAGKLFF.

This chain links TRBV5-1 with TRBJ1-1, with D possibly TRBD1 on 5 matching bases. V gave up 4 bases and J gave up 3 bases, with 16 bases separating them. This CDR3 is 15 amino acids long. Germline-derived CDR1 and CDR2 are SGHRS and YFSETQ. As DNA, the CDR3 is TGCGCCAGCAGCGTTCAGCCCAGGGAGGACACTGAAGCTTTCTTT. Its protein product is CASSVQPREDTEAFF.

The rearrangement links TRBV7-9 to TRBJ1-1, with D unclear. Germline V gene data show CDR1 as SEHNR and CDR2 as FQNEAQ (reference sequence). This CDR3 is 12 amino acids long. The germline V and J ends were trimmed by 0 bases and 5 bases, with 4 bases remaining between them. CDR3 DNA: TGTGCCAGCAGCTTAGCTGGGACTGAAGCTTTCTTT. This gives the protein CASSLAGTEAFF.

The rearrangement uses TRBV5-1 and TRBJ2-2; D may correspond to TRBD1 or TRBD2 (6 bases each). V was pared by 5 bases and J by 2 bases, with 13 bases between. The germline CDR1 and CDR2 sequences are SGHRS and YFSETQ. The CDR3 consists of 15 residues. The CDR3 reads CASRGGTSNTGELFF. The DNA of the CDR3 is TGCGCCAGCAGAGGGGGGACTTCCAACACCGGGGAGCTGTTTTTT.

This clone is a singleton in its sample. Here the CDR3 DNA reads TGTGCCAGCAGCTTACAAACGCAGTCTGGCTACACCTTC. It encodes CASSLQTQSGYTF. The chain uses TRBV5-6 and TRBJ1-2; D gene unclear. This CDR3 is 13 amino acids long. V lost 2 bases and J lost 7, with 12 bases in between. Germline CDR1 reads SGHDT; CDR2 reads YYEEEE.

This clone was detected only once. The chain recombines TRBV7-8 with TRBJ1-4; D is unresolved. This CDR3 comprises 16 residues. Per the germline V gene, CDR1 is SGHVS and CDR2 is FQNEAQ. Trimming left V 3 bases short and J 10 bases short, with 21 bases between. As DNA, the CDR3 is TGTGCCAGCAGCTTGACCGCCTACTCCTGGGCAGGAAAACTGTTTTTT. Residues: CASSLTAYSWAGKLFF.

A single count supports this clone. The CDR3 DNA reads as TGTGCCAGCAGTACCGACAGGGGGGGCAATGAGCAGTTCTTC. Residues: CASSTDRGGNEQFF. The rearrangement uses TRBV2 and TRBJ2-1; 9 nucleotides align to TRBD1. V trimming: 5 bases; J trimming: 6 bases; junction bases outside the gene matches: 5. The CDR3 is 14 residues long. Germline V CDR1 and CDR2: SNHLY, FYNNEI.